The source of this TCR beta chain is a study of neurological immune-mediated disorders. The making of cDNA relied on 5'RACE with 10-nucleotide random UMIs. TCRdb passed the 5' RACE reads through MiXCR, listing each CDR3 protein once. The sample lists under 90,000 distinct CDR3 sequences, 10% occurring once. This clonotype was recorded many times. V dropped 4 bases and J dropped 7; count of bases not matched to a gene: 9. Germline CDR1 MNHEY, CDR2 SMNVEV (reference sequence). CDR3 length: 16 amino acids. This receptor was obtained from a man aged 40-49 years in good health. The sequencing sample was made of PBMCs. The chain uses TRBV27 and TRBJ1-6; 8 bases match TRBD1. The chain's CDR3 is CASSSPGQGPNSPLHF. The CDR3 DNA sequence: TGTGCCAGCAGTTCCCCCGGACAGGGACCCAATTCACCCCTCCACTTT.